Described below is a single T cell receptor (beta chain) sequence and its context. Its antigen is unknown. The sample belongs to a study of OX40 agonist ivuxolimab in advanced cancers. Study findings and constraints: On average, CD8+ T cells showed a greater number of expanded clones than CD4+.

The repertoire was sequenced with immunoSEQ multiplex PCR; TCRdb's copy has only in-frame clones and lacks some. Of tens of thousands of clones listed, 87% are singletons. Germline CDR1 reads SGHNT; CDR2 reads YYREEE (reference sequence). Deletions cut 0 bases from V and 4 bases from J, with 16 bases between. The CDR3 contains 16 residues. The rearrangement joins TRBV5-4 to TRBJ1-1, with a tentative D call TRBD1 (5 bases). The sequences come from CD4+ or CD8+ T cells sorted from blood, collected in a trial of the OX40 agonist ivuxolimab. This TCR was sampled from an adult with an advanced solid tumor such as melanoma, head and neck, liver or kidney cancer. CDR3 coding DNA: TGTGCCAGCAGCTTGGGGGCGGTGGAGAGGGGCACTGAAGCTTTCTTT. It specifies CASSLGAVERGTEAFF. Complete variable domain (other parts from reference TRBV5-4 and TRBJ1-1): ETGVTQSPTHLIKTRGQQVTLRCSSQSGHNTVSWYQQALGQGPQFIFQYYREEENGRGNFPPRFSGLQFPNYSSELNVNALELDDSALYLCASSLGAVERGTEAFFGQGTRLTVV.